These T cell receptor beta chains were read from a single sample in a study of Graves' ophthalmopathy and Graves' hyperthyroidism. A single record per CDR3 protein comes from TCRdb applying MiXCR to the multiplex PCR reads. Of around 670,000 distinct CDR3 sequences listed, roughly 41% are singletons. Specimen: peripheral blood. The receptor set was obtained from an adult man with Graves' ophthalmopathy. The CDR3 runs from the conserved cysteine through the conserved F or W. Each record gives: CDR3 protein, CDR3 DNA, clone size, J gene, V gene, D gene. The D gene is left open where the match is weak. Size values are once, few and many counts, or a class for expanded clones, and some rows have none.

CDR3aa: CASSIVGRAFF
CDR3nt: TGTGCCAGTAGTATCGTAGGGAGGGCTTTCTTT
abundance: many
j_gene: TRBJ1-1
v_gene: TRBV19
d_gene: .

CDR3aa: CASSGPEGGYTF
CDR3nt: TGTGCCAGCAGCGGACCCGAAGGGGGCTACACCTTC
abundance: few
j_gene: TRBJ1-2
v_gene: TRBV27
d_gene: .

CDR3aa: CASSERQVNSPLHF
CDR3nt: TGTGCCAGCAGCGAAAGACAGGTTAATTCACCCCTCCACTTT
abundance: many
j_gene: TRBJ1-6
v_gene: TRBV7-2
d_gene: .

CDR3aa: CASSGSPGERSGANVLTF
CDR3nt: TGTGCCAGCAGCGGTTCCCCAGGGGAGAGGTCTGGGGCCAACGTCCTGACTTTC
abundance: .
j_gene: TRBJ2-6
v_gene: TRBV7-9
d_gene: .

CDR3aa: CAISLLAGGPKKTQYF
CDR3nt: TGTGCCATCAGCCTACTAGCGGGAGGGCCAAAGAAGACCCAGTACTTC
abundance: .
j_gene: TRBJ2-5
v_gene: TRBV10-3
d_gene: TRBD2

CDR3aa: CATSDTGTGASEHF
CDR3nt: TGTGCCACCAGTGACACCGGGACAGGGGCGAGCGAGCATTTT
abundance: .
j_gene: TRBJ1-5
v_gene: TRBV24-1
d_gene: TRBD1

CDR3aa: CASSQSRDRTGGYTF
CDR3nt: TGCGCCAGCAGCCAGAGCCGGGACCGAACGGGCGGCTACACCTTC
abundance: .
j_gene: TRBJ1-2
v_gene: TRBV14
d_gene: .

CDR3aa: CATRGQGPDTQYF
CDR3nt: TGTGCCACCAGGGGACAGGGGCCAGATACGCAGTATTTT
abundance: .
j_gene: TRBJ2-3
v_gene: TRBV24-1
d_gene: TRBD1

CDR3aa: CASSLETGMPYEQYF
CDR3nt: TGTGCCAGCAGCTTAGAGACAGGCATGCCCTACGAGCAGTACTTC
abundance: few
j_gene: TRBJ2-7
v_gene: TRBV7-9
d_gene: .

CDR3aa: CASSLGTSIIATNEKLFF
CDR3nt: TGTGCCAGCAGTTTGGGGACATCAATTATTGCAACTAATGAAAAACTGTTTTTT
abundance: few
j_gene: TRBJ1-4
v_gene: TRBV12-3/TRBV12-4
d_gene: .

CDR3aa: CATSDYQGRAQHF
CDR3nt: TGTGCCACCAGTGATTATCAGGGGAGAGCCCAGCATTTT
abundance: many
j_gene: TRBJ1-5
v_gene: TRBV24-1
d_gene: .

CDR3aa: CASSEDRGHGQPQHF
CDR3nt: TGTGCCAGCAGTGAAGACAGGGGGCATGGGCAGCCCCAGCATTTT
abundance: many
j_gene: TRBJ1-5
v_gene: TRBV2
d_gene: TRBD1

CDR3aa: CASSARGPLSGANVLTF
CDR3nt: TGTGCCAGCAGTGCCAGGGGTCCTCTCTCTGGGGCCAACGTCCTGACTTTC
abundance: many
j_gene: TRBJ2-6
v_gene: TRBV2
d_gene: .

CDR3aa: CASSLAGADEQYF
CDR3nt: TGTGCCAGCAGCTTGGCAGGGGCCGACGAGCAGTACTTC
abundance: many
j_gene: TRBJ2-7
v_gene: TRBV7-6
d_gene: .

CDR3aa: CAIQEESVYGYTF
CDR3nt: TGTGCCATCCAAGAGGAGTCGGTCTATGGCTACACCTTC
abundance: many
j_gene: TRBJ1-2
v_gene: TRBV10-3
d_gene: .

CDR3aa: CAISDLAGGNTGELFF
CDR3nt: TGTGCCATCAGTGATCTAGCGGGAGGGAACACCGGGGAGCTGTTTTTT
abundance: many
j_gene: TRBJ2-2
v_gene: TRBV10-3
d_gene: TRBD2

CDR3aa: CAWNDGSNQPQHF
CDR3nt: TGTGCCTGGAACGACGGGAGCAATCAGCCCCAGCATTTT
abundance: .
j_gene: TRBJ1-5
v_gene: TRBV19
d_gene: .

CDR3aa: CASSLAGTGETNTEAFF
CDR3nt: TGTGCCAGCAGCTTAGCCGGGACAGGGGAGACGAACACTGAAGCTTTCTTT
abundance: .
j_gene: TRBJ1-1
v_gene: TRBV11-2
d_gene: TRBD1

CDR3aa: CASSSSQGSETQYF
CDR3nt: TGTGCCAGCAGTAGTTCACAGGGTTCCGAGACCCAGTACTTC
abundance: .
j_gene: TRBJ2-5
v_gene: TRBV6-5
d_gene: .

CDR3aa: CSVRQGHTEAFF
CDR3nt: TGCAGCGTTCGACAGGGACACACTGAAGCTTTCTTT
abundance: .
j_gene: TRBJ1-1
v_gene: TRBV29-1
d_gene: TRBD1

CDR3aa: CARRGVNTEAFF
CDR3nt: TGTGCTCGCCGGGGCGTGAACACTGAAGCTTTCTTT
abundance: few
j_gene: TRBJ1-1
v_gene: TRBV25-1
d_gene: .

CDR3aa: CATSDSPGTGGITNNSPLRF
CDR3nt: TGTGCCACCAGTGATTCGCCCGGGACAGGAGGGATAACGAATAATTCACCCCTCCGCTTT
abundance: .
j_gene: TRBJ1-6
v_gene: TRBV24-1
d_gene: TRBD1

CDR3aa: CSVGGQGRAFF
CDR3nt: TGCAGCGTTGGCGGACAGGGGAGGGCTTTCTTT
abundance: .
j_gene: TRBJ1-1
v_gene: TRBV29-1
d_gene: TRBD1

CDR3aa: CSAEHRGEETQYF
CDR3nt: TGCAGTGCGGAACACAGGGGGGAAGAGACCCAGTACTTC
abundance: .
j_gene: TRBJ2-5
v_gene: TRBV20-1
d_gene: TRBD1

CDR3aa: CATSDLETSGNCTDTQYF
CDR3nt: TGTGCCACCAGTGATTTGGAGACTAGCGGGAATTGCACAGATACGCAGTATTTT
abundance: .
j_gene: TRBJ2-3
v_gene: TRBV24-1
d_gene: TRBD2

CDR3aa: CASSLFSRERDQPQHF
CDR3nt: TGTGCCAGCAGCTTATTTAGCAGGGAACGCGATCAGCCCCAGCATTTT
abundance: many
j_gene: TRBJ1-5
v_gene: TRBV7-8
d_gene: .

CDR3aa: CASSVFAASSTYEQYF
CDR3nt: TGTGCCAGTAGTGTTTTTGCAGCCTCTTCAACCTACGAGCAGTACTTC
abundance: .
j_gene: TRBJ2-7
v_gene: TRBV19
d_gene: .

CDR3aa: CASSQGRYGYTF
CDR3nt: TGTGCCAGCAGCCAGGGACGGTATGGCTACACCTTC
abundance: many
j_gene: TRBJ1-2
v_gene: TRBV7-2
d_gene: .